This T cell receptor (beta chain) was identified in a study of cytomegalovirus exposure and HLA in healthy donors. Germline CDR1 SGHTA, CDR2 FQGTGA. The junction had 7 bases not matched to a gene; V was cut back by 5 bases and J by 5 bases. The CDR3 contains 14 residues. A multiplex PCR was run with 60 Vbeta primers and 13 Jbeta primers. Method: immunoSEQ multiplex PCR; TCRdb's copy keeps in-frame clones and lacks some. This sample has about 160,000 clones, with roughly four fifths found just once. This receptor was identified in a female donor in good health and CMV-seronegative. The gene calls are TRBV7-3 and TRBJ2-7; 9 bases align to TRBD1. The specimen was PBMCs. The chain's CDR3 is CASSPGQGINEQYF. The CDR3 nucleotides are TGTGCCAGCAGCCCGGGACAGGGTATCAACGAGCAGTACTTC.